Listed here are 22 T cell receptor beta chains from one sample, sequenced in a study of B cell selection in AIRE deficiency. Conventional CD4 T cells were sorted as CD4+CD127+ cells. Clones were read by immunoSEQ multiplex PCR, and TCRdb kept only the in-frame ones, dropping some. The sample includes roughly 25,000 clones, roughly 95% of them seen just once. Sequencing input: CD4+CD127+ conventional T cells sorted from PBMCs. These receptors all stem from a human donor in good health.

In the case of this clone: One end of the junction does not line up with germline, which may come from a read error. The V gene is TRBV2, the J gene TRBJ1-3; D remains unclear. Germline-derived CDR1 and CDR2 are SNHLY and FYNNEI. The CDR3 has 14 amino acids. Here the CDR3 reads CASTEGWAGNTIYF. The CDR3 nucleotides are TGTGCCAGCACTGAAGGGTGGGCTGGAAACACCATATATTTT. Full variable domain (rest looked up from reference TRBV2 and TRBJ1-3): EPEVTQTPSHQVTQMGQEVILRCVPISNHLYFYWYRQILGQKVEFLVSFYNNEISEKSEIFDDQFSVERPDGSNFTLKIRSTKLEDSAMYFCASTEGWAGNTIYFGEGSWLTVV.

The chain is built from TRBV28 and TRBJ2-5; TRBD2 matches 12 bases. The CDR3 is 16 amino acids. J lost 2 bases, V lost 6 bases, and 7 bases had no gene match. In germline, CDR1 is MDHEN, CDR2 SYDVKM. The CDR3 DNA reads as TGTGCCAGCAGGAGCTCCGGGACTAGCGGGCAAGAGACCCAGTACTTC. It yields the protein CASRSSGTSGQETQYF.

The V gene is TRBV7-7, the J gene TRBJ2-5; D unclear. Trimming removed 3 bases from V and 2 bases from J, with 7 bases in between. This CDR3 has 13 amino acids. In germline, CDR1 is SSHAT, CDR2 FNYEAQ (reference sequence). Here the CDR3 reads CASSFTRQETQYF. The CDR3 bases are TGTGCCAGCAGCTTTACCAGACAAGAGACCCAGTACTTC.

This rearrangement joins TRBV6-5 to TRBJ1-1, with a possible D match to TRBD1 (5 bases). This CDR3 is 12 amino acids long. The germline V gene encodes CDR1 MNHEY and CDR2 SVGAGI. V was pared by 6 bases and J by 8 bases, with 13 bases between. The DNA of the CDR3 is TGTGCCAGCAGCTCGAATAACAGGGAAGCTTTCTTT. Translating gives CASSSNNREAFF.

This chain connects TRBV6-1 to TRBJ2-7, with 7 bases lining up with TRBD1. Unmatched junction bases numbered 6, after V lost 5 bases and J lost 2 bases. Looked up from germline, CDR1 is MNHNS and CDR2 is SASEGT. This CDR3 spans 14 amino acids. In nucleotides, the CDR3 is TGTGCCAGCAGTTGGGACAGACTAACCTACGAGCAGTACTTC. This gives the protein CASSWDRLTYEQYF.

This chain links TRBV11-2 with TRBJ2-4; D remains unclear. From germline, CDR1 is SGHAT and CDR2 FQNNGV. V lost 3 bases to trimming and J lost 6 bases, with 9 bases between them. The CDR3 is 13 amino acids. CDR3 bases: TGTGCCAGCAGCTTTCGACCTGGAAACATTCAGTACTTC. Translating it yields CASSFRPGNIQYF.

This chain connects TRBV7-3 to TRBJ1-2; D possibly corresponds to TRBD1 (5 bases). V was trimmed by 3 bases and J by 2 bases, leaving 10 bases between them. This CDR3 spans 14 amino acids. Germline V gene lookup returns CDR1 SGHTA and CDR2 FQGTGA. The CDR3 nucleotides read TGTGCCAGCAGCTTTGGGGCGGGGAACTATGGCTACACCTTC. Its protein product is CASSFGAGNYGYTF. The whole variable domain, filled in from reference TRBV7-3 and TRBJ1-2, reads GAGVSQTPSNKVTEKGKYVELRCDPISGHTALYWYRQSLGQGPEFLIYFQGTGAADDSGLPNDRFFAVRPEGSVSTLKIQRTERGDSAVYLCASSFGAGNYGYTFGSGTRLTVV.

This chain connects TRBV14 to TRBJ2-7; no clear D. The CDR3 loop spans 15 amino acids. V gave up 0 bases and J gave up 1 base, with 10 bases separating them. Germline CDR1 reads SGHDN; CDR2 reads FVKESK. The CDR3 region has the DNA TGTGCCAGCAGCCAAGAGCCCGCTAGATCCTACGAGCAGTACTTC. This translates into CASSQEPARSYEQYF.

This chain uses TRBV18 with TRBJ2-3, with D uncertain. CDR1 and CDR2 from the germline V gene are KGHSH and LQKENI. Trimming left V 2 bases short and J 1 base short, with 10 bases between. The CDR3 has 15 residues. The CDR3 protein is CASSPSSVGTDTQYF. In DNA, the CDR3 is TGTGCCAGCTCACCAAGTTCGGTAGGCACAGATACGCAGTATTTT.

V usage is TRBV27 and J usage is TRBJ1-2, with 9 bases fitting TRBD1. There are 15 residues in the CDR3. Germline V gene data show CDR1 as MNHEY and CDR2 as SMNVEV (reference sequence). The V and J ends lost 5 bases and 4 bases, in that order; junction bases with no gene match: 8. This chain's CDR3 is CASSPRTGASYGYTF. The DNA of the CDR3 is TGTGCCAGCAGTCCGCGGACAGGGGCCTCCTATGGCTACACCTTC.

As DNA, the CDR3 is TGTGCCAGCAGGGGGTTGGAGCCCTACGAGCAGTACTTC. This codes for CASRGLEPYEQYF. The chain uses TRBV6-4 and TRBJ2-7; D remains unclear. The V end was cut by 6 bases, the J end by 2 bases, with 11 bases between. CDR1 is MRHNA, CDR2 SNTAGT, per germline. The length of the CDR3 is 13 residues.

For this clone: Its ends do not fully match the called genes, so a read error is possible. This CDR3 is CASSNSLAESSYEQYF. In DNA form, the CDR3 reads TGTGCCAGCAGTAACTCCCTAGCGGAGAGCTCCTACGAGCAGTACTTC. The J gene is TRBJ2-7, the V gene TRBV6-4, with 7 positions matching TRBD2. The CDR3 has 16 amino acids. Germline V lookup: CDR1 MRHNA, CDR2 SNTAGT.

The chain is built from TRBV7-9 and TRBJ2-3, with 15 bases identical to TRBD2. V gave up 6 bases and J gave up 2 bases; unmatched junction bases: 9. Germline V gene lookup returns CDR1 SEHNR and CDR2 FQNEAQ (reference sequence). This CDR3 spans 18 amino acids. CDR3 in amino acids: CASRTVGTSGGTTDTQYF. The CDR3 nucleotides are TGTGCCAGCAGAACCGTAGGGACTAGCGGGGGGACCACAGATACGCAGTATTTT. The full variable domain, in which reference TRBV7-9 and TRBJ2-3 provide the parts outside the CDR3, is DTGVSQNPRHKITKRGQNVTFRCDPISEHNRLYWYRQTLGQGPEFLTYFQNEAQLEKSRLLSDRFSAERPKGSFSTLEIQRTEQGDSAMYLCASRTVGTSGGTTDTQYFGPGTRLTVL.

The V call is TRBV11-1, the J call TRBJ2-7; TRBD1 matches 7 bases. The CDR3 totals 15 residues. Losses at the gene ends were 6 bases for V and 6 bases for J; bases not matched to a gene: 14. The germline V gene has CDR1 SGHAT and CDR2 FQDESV (reference sequence). CDR3 in amino acids: CASSIDRAKGVEQYF. Here the CDR3 DNA reads TGTGCCAGCAGTATCGACAGGGCGAAGGGGGTCGAGCAGTACTTC.

The chain recombines TRBV30 with TRBJ1-5; 9 nucleotides agree with TRBD1. The CDR3 spans 14 residues. V gave up 2 bases and J gave up 4 bases; unmatched junction bases: 3. Germline V CDR1 and CDR2: GTSNPN, SVGIG (reference sequence). CDR3: CAWSLDRGNQPQHF. The CDR3 DNA reads as TGTGCCTGGAGTCTGGACAGGGGAAATCAGCCCCAGCATTTT.

The chain couples TRBV6-1 to TRBJ2-7; a possible D gene is TRBD1 (5 bases). The CDR3 covers 13 residues. CDR1 is MNHNS, CDR2 SASEGT, per germline. V lost 5 bases and J 6 bases, leaving 14 bases between the germline ends. The CDR3 DNA follows: TGTGCCAGCAGTTTGACCCAGGGCTCCGAGCAGTACTTC. This codes for CASSLTQGSEQYF.

The rearrangement uses TRBV11-3 and TRBJ1-5, with TRBD1 identical over 8 bases. The germline V gene has CDR1 SGHNT and CDR2 YENEEA. The CDR3 is made up of 15 amino acids. The trim removed 10 bases at V and 5 bases at J, leaving 13 bases unmatched. The CDR3 is CANTPTGAIDQPQHF. Written as DNA, the CDR3 is TGTGCCAATACCCCGACAGGGGCGATCGATCAGCCCCAGCATTTT.

This clone was seen once. The V and J genes are TRBV6-1 and TRBJ2-4; D not certain. CDR1 is MNHNS, CDR2 SASEGT, per germline. V was cut by 5 bases and J by 1 base, with 12 bases left in between. The CDR3 runs to 15 residues. CDR3 sequence reads: CASSSRSVAKNIQYF. The CDR3 region has the DNA TGTGCCAGCAGTTCACGGTCCGTTGCCAAAAACATTCAGTACTTC.

The genes are TRBV11-2 and TRBJ2-3; D call uncertain. The CDR3 consists of 15 residues. CDR1 and CDR2 from the germline V gene are SGHAT and FQNNGV. The V and J ends lost 5 bases and 6 bases respectively, with 18 bases between them. CDR3 in DNA: TGTGCCAGCAGCGCAGTCTTGAGACTGTCGGATACGCAGTATTTT. Protein: CASSAVLRLSDTQYF.

The CDR3: CASSPRLGEYEQYF. The CDR3 nucleotides read TGTGCCAGCTCACCGAGGCTAGGTGAATACGAGCAGTACTTC. The chain joins TRBV18 to TRBJ2-7; D gene ambiguous. CDR3 size: 14 residues. Germline lookup yields CDR1 KGHSH and CDR2 LQKENI. V was pared by 3 bases and J by 4 bases, with 13 bases between.

This chain links TRBV5-1 with TRBJ2-4; possibly TRBD1 for D (6 bases). V lost 2 bases and J 7 bases, leaving 13 bases between the germline ends. The CDR3 extends over 14 amino acids. Germline V gene sequence: CDR1 SGHRS, CDR2 YFSETQ. CDR3 nucleotides: TGCGCCAGCAGCTTACAGGGAGAGAATAACATTCAGTACTTC. Translating gives CASSLQGENNIQYF.

This rearrangement joins TRBV10-3 to TRBJ2-4, with D unclear. CDR3 length equals 12 residues. The germline CDR1 and CDR2 sequences are ENHRY and SYGVKD. Trimming pared 3 bases from V and 5 bases from J, leaving 5 bases between. CDR3 coding DNA: TGTGCCATCAGTGATCTAGAAAACATTCAGTACTTC. Translated, it gives CAISDLENIQYF.